Sequencing of this TCR beta chain was carried out in a study of T-cell memory formation after mild COVID-19. The study's findings and limits: The finding that pre-infection memory included some responding clones suggested that cross-reactive memory joined.

TCRdb re-called the 5' RACE reads through MiXCR, storing one row per CDR3 protein. This sample has 190,000 or so distinct CDR3 sequences, with about 22% found just once. Only a few counts were recorded for this clonotype. Its antigen is not known. The sample consisted of PBMCs or a T cell subset sorted from them (not recorded which). This TCR was recovered from an adult woman who had mild COVID-19 (a few samples of this study predate the infection). Cell type and time point are not known.

In DNA, the CDR3 is TGCGCCAGCAGCTCAACCCCAGACAATGAGCAGTTCTTC. It yields the protein CASSSTPDNEQFF. The chain uses TRBV5-1 and TRBJ2-1; D is unresolved. The V and J ends lost 3 bases and 5 bases respectively, with 9 bases between them. Germline lookup yields CDR1 SGHRS and CDR2 YFSETQ. The CDR3 covers 13 residues.